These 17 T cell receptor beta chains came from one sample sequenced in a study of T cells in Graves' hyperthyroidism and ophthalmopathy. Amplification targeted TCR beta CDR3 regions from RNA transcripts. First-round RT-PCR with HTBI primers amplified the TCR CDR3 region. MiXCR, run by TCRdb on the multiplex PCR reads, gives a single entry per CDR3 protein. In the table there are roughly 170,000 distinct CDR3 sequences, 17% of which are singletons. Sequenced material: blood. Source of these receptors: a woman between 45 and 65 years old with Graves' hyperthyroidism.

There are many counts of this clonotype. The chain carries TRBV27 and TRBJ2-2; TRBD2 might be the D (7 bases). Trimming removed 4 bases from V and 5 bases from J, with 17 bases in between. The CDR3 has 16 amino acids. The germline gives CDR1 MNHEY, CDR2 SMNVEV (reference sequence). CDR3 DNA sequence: TGTGCCAGCAGTTGGGGGGCGGGGGCGTCGACCGGGGAGCTGTTTTTT. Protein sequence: CASSWGAGASTGELFF.

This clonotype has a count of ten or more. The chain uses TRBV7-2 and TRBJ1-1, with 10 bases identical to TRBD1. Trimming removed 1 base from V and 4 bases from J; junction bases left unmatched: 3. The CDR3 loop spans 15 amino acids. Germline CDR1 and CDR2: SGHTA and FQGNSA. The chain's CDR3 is CASSLVGTGATEAFF. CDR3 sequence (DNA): TGTGCCAGCAGCTTAGTGGGGACAGGGGCCACTGAAGCTTTCTTT.

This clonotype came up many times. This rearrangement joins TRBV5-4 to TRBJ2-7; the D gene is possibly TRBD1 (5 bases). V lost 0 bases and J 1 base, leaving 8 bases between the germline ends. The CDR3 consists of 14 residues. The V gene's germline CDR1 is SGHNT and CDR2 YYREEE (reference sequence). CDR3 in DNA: TGTGCCAGCAGCTTGGAAAGGGGATCCTACGAGCAGTACTTC. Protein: CASSLERGSYEQYF.

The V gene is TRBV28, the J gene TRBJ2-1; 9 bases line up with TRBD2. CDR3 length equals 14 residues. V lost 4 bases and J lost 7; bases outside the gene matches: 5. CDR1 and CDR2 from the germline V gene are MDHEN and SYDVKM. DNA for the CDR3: TGTGCCAGCAGTTATAGCGGGAGTGTTAATGAGCAGTTCTTC. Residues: CASSYSGSVNEQFF.

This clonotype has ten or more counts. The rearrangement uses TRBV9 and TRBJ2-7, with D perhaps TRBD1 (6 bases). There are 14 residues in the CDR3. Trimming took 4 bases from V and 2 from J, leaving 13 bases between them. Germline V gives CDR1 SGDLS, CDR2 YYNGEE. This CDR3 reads CASSLGATPYEQYF. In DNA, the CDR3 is TGTGCCAGCAGCTTGGGGGCCACCCCCTACGAGCAGTACTTC.

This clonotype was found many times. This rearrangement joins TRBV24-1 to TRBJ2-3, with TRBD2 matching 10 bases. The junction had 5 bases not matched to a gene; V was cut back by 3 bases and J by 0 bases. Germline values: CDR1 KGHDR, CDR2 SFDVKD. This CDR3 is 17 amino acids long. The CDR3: CATSDGSGGASTDTQYF. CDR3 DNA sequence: TGTGCCACCAGTGATGGAAGCGGGGGGGCTAGCACAGATACGCAGTATTTT.

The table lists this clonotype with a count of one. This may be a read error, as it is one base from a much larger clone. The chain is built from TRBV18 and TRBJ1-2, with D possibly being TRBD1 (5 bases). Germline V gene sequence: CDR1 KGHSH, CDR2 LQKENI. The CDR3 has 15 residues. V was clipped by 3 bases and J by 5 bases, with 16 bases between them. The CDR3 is CASSPERGPFYGYTF. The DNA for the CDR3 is TGTGCCAGCTCACCCGAGAGGGGCCCCTTTTATGGCTACACCTTC.

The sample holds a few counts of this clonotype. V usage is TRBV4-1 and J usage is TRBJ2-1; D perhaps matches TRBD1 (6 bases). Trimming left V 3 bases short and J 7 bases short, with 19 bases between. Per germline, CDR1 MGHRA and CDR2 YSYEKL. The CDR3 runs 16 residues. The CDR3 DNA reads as TGCGCCAGCAGCCACCACCGGGACCATCAGGGGAATGAGCAGTTCTTC. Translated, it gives CASSHHRDHQGNEQFF.

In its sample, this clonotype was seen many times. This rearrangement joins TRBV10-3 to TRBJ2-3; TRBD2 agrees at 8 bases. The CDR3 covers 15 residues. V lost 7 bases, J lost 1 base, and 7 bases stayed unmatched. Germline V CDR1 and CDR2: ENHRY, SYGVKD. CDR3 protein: CAIKSAAGGTDTQYF. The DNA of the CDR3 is TGTGCCATCAAGTCAGCAGCGGGGGGCACAGATACGCAGTATTTT.

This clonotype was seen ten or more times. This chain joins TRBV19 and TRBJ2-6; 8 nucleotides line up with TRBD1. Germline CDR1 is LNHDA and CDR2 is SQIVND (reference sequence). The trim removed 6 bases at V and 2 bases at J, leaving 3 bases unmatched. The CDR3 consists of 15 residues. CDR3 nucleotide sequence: TGTGCCAGTAGAACAGGGGGAACTGGGGCCAACGTCCTGACTTTC. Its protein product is CASRTGGTGANVLTF.

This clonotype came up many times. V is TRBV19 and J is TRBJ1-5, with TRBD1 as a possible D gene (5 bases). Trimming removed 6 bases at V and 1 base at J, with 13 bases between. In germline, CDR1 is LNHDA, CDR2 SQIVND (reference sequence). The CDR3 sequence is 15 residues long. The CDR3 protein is CASSPRVRSNQPQHF. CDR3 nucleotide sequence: TGTGCCAGTAGCCCCAGGGTACGGAGCAATCAGCCCCAGCATTTT.

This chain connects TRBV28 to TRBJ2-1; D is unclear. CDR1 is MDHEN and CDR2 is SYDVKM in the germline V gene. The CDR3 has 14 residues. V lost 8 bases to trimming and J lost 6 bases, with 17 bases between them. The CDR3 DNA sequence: TGTGCCAGCGTGTTACGATTCAACGTCAATGAGCAGTTCTTC. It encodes CASVLRFNVNEQFF. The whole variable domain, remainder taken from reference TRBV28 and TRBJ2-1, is DVKVTQSSRYLVKRTGEKVFLECVQDMDHENMFWYRQDPGLGLRLIYFSYDVKMKEKGDIPEGYSVSREKKERFSLILESASTNQTSMYLCASVLRFNVNEQFFGPGTRLTVL.

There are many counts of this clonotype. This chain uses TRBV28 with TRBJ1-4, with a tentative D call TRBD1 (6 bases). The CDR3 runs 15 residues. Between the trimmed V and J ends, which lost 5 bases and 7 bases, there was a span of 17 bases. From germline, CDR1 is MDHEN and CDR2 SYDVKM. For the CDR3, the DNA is TGTGCCAGCAGTGGACCAGGACAGCTGTCTGAAAAACTGTTTTTT. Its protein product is CASSGPGQLSEKLFF.

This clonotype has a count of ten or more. The CDR3 loop reads CASSLAVIWRGGTEAFF. Here the CDR3 DNA reads TGTGCCAGCAGCTTAGCGGTTATTTGGCGAGGCGGCACTGAAGCTTTCTTT. V usage is TRBV7-2 and J usage is TRBJ1-1; D unresolved. In germline, CDR1 is SGHTA, CDR2 FQGNSA. The CDR3 sequence is 17 residues long. V was trimmed by 0 bases and J by 4 bases, leaving 18 bases between them.

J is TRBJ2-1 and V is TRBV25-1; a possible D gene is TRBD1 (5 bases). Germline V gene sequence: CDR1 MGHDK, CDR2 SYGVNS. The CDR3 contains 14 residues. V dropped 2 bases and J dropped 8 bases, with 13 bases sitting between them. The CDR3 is CASSEGGALDEQFF. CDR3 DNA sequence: TGTGCCAGCAGTGAAGGTGGGGCGTTGGATGAGCAGTTCTTC. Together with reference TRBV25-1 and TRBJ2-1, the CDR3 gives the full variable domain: EADIYQTPRYLVIGTGKKITLECSQTMGHDKMYWYQQDPGMELHLIHYSYGVNSTEKGDLSSESTVSRIRTEHFPLTLESARPSHTSQYLCASSEGGALDEQFFGPGTRLTVL.

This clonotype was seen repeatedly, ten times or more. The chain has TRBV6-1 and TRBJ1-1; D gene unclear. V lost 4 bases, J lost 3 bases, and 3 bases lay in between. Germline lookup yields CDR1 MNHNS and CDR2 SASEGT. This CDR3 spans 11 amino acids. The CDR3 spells CASSGHTEAFF. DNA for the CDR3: TGTGCCAGCAGTGGGCACACTGAAGCTTTCTTT.

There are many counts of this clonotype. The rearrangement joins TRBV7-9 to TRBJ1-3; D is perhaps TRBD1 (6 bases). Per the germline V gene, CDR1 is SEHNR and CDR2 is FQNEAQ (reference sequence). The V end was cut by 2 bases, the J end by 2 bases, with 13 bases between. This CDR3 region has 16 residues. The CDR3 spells CASSLKRGTTGNTIYF. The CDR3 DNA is TGTGCCAGCAGCTTAAAACGTGGGACAACTGGAAACACCATATATTTT.